These T cell receptor beta chains were read from a single sample in a study of T cell responses to AZD1222 COVID-19 vaccine. Profiling relied on immunoSEQ multiplex PCR, and the TCRdb table lists in-frame clones only, not all of them. The sample has 240,000 or so clones, approximately 93% seen once. The sequenced sample was peripheral blood, obtained on day 0 of AZD1222 vaccination. These receptors were taken from an adult in good health. The CDR3 runs from the conserved cysteine through the conserved F or W. Fields, in order: J gene, V gene, D gene, clone size, CDR3 protein, CDR3 DNA. D genes are given only for firm matches. Size is omitted from some rows. Given values are once, few, many or a class for expanded clones.

>TRBJ1-2|TRBV5-1|-|once
CASSLEGRAYGYTF
TGCGCCAGCAGCTTGGAGGGCAGGGCCTATGGCTACACCTTC
>TRBJ1-2|TRBV4-1|-|-
CASSPAGTRNYGYTF
TGCGCCAGCAGCCCTGCCGGGACAAGAAACTATGGCTACACCTTC
>TRBJ1-1|TRBV5-1|-|-
CASSSTGTPNTEAFF
TGCGCCAGCAGCTCAACCGGGACACCGAACACTGAAGCTTTCTTT
>TRBJ2-2|TRBV2|-|-
CASRKVGGELFF
TGTGCCAGCAGAAAGGTTGGCGGGGAGCTGTTTTTT
>TRBJ1-2|TRBV19|-|-
CASSPRRGPNYGYTF
TGTGCCAGTAGCCCGAGGAGGGGCCCTAACTATGGCTACACCTTC
>TRBJ2-2|TRBV5-1|-|-
CASSLALGNTGELFF
TGCGCCAGCAGCTTGGCCTTGGGAAACACCGGGGAGCTGTTTTTT
>TRBJ1-2|TRBV4-1|-|-
CASSQDPEGWNYGYTF
TGCGCCAGCAGCCAAGATCCTGAAGGGTGGAACTATGGCTACACCTTC
>TRBJ2-1|TRBV5-5|-|-
CASSLGPGRSNEQFF
TGTGCCAGCAGCCTGGGGCCGGGCAGAAGCAATGAGCAGTTCTTC
>TRBJ1-1|TRBV29-1|-|-
CSVARVGGTEAFF
TGCAGCGTGGCCCGCGTGGGGGGCACTGAAGCTTTCTTT
>TRBJ1-2|TRBV3-1/TRBV3-2|-|-
CASSQGLAWRDYGYTF
TGTGCCAGCAGCCAAGGGTTGGCGTGGAGGGACTATGGCTACACCTTC
>TRBJ2-2|TRBV20-1|-|-
CSASSGPPTGELFF
TGCAGTGCTAGTTCCGGCCCCCCGACCGGGGAGCTGTTTTTT
>TRBJ1-4|TRBV19|-|-
CASSLAVATNEKLFF
TGTGCCAGTAGTCTGGCCGTTGCAACTAATGAAAAACTGTTTTTT
>TRBJ2-1|TRBV27|-|-
CASMSPGLLYNEQFF
TGTGCCAGCATGTCCCCGGGGTTACTCTACAATGAGCAGTTCTTC
>TRBJ2-1|TRBV10-2|-|-
CASSRTEYNEQFF
TGCGCCAGCAGCAGGACCGAATATAATGAGCAGTTCTTC
>TRBJ1-3|TRBV7-5|-|few
CARSFLSHTIYF
TGTGCCAGAAGCTTTTTGTCACACACCATATATTTT
>TRBJ2-7|TRBV5-1|TRBD1|-
CASSLWGQGGAEQYF
TGCGCCAGCAGCTTGTGGGGACAGGGGGGGGCGGAGCAGTACTTC
>TRBJ2-2|TRBV28|TRBD1|few
CASSLRTGRTGELFF
TGTGCCAGCAGTTTAAGGACAGGGAGAACCGGGGAGCTGTTTTTT
>TRBJ1-2|TRBV28|-|-
CASSLNYLEVYGYTF
TGTGCCAGCAGTTTAAATTACCTCGAAGTCTATGGCTACACCTTC
>TRBJ2-7|TRBV27|-|-
CASSFAGAYEQYF
TGTGCCAGCAGTTTCGCGGGCGCCTACGAGCAGTACTTC
>TRBJ1-6|TRBV2|-|-
CASSERGIALHF
TGTGCCAGCAGTGAAAGGGGGATCGCCCTCCACTTT
>TRBJ2-2|TRBV19|TRBD1|once
CASSPRQGRAGELFF
TGTGCCAGTAGTCCCCGACAGGGACGGGCCGGGGAGCTGTTTTTT
>TRBJ1-6|TRBV2|-|-
CASSQLSSSYNSPLHF
TGTGCCAGCAGCCAACTTTCGAGCTCCTATAATTCACCCCTCCACTTT
>TRBJ2-3|TRBV29-1|TRBD2|few
CSVEAGTSGVDTQYF
TGCAGCGTTGAAGCCGGGACTAGCGGGGTAGATACGCAGTATTTT
>TRBJ1-1|TRBV6-5|-|-
CASSTGLNTEAFF
TGTGCCAGCAGCACCGGGTTGAACACTGAAGCTTTCTTT
>TRBJ1-1|TRBV29-1|-|-
CSVVIQGGTEAFF
TGCAGCGTTGTAATACAGGGAGGCACTGAAGCTTTCTTT
>TRBJ2-7|TRBV2|-|-
CASSPARRAYEQYF
TGTGCCAGCAGCCCCGCGCGGCGGGCCTACGAGCAGTACTTC
>TRBJ1-5|TRBV5-3|TRBD1|-
CARSPRTGDNQPQHF
TGTGCCAGAAGCCCACGAACAGGGGACAATCAGCCCCAGCATTTT
>TRBJ1-1|TRBV14|-|-
CASSHLTKLPEAFF
TGTGCCAGCAGCCATTTAACCAAGCTCCCTGAAGCTTTCTTT
>TRBJ1-5|TRBV5-6|-|-
CASSTGRVRQPQHF
TGTGCCAGCAGCACGGGGAGGGTTCGCCAGCCCCAGCATTTT
>TRBJ1-5|TRBV24-1|TRBD1|-
CATSDPGTGVSGPQHF
TGTGCCACCAGTGACCCCGGGACAGGGGTCTCCGGGCCCCAGCATTTT
>TRBJ2-7|TRBV18|TRBD1|-
CASSPKGTAHSYEQYF
TGTGCCAGCTCACCGAAGGGGACAGCCCACTCCTACGAGCAGTACTTC
>TRBJ1-1|TRBV20-1|-|-
CSASYQGSTEAFF
TGCAGTGCTAGTTACCAGGGGAGCACTGAAGCTTTCTTT
>TRBJ2-7|TRBV6-2/TRBV6-3|-|once
CASSPEYPYEQYF
TGTGCCAGCAGTCCCGAGTACCCCTACGAGCAGTACTTC
>TRBJ1-6|TRBV5-1|TRBD1|-
CASSWGTVVRSPLHF
TGCGCCAGCAGCTGGGGGACAGTAGTTCGATCACCCCTCCACTTT
>TRBJ2-7|TRBV4-2|TRBD1|-
CASSQSYPGTATYEQYF
TGTGCCAGCAGCCAATCTTATCCCGGGACAGCCACCTACGAGCAGTACTTC
>TRBJ2-1|TRBV2|-|once
CASSEWGDEQFF
TGTGCCAGCAGTGAATGGGGCGATGAGCAGTTCTTC
>TRBJ2-7|TRBV2|-|-
CASRGRVAASYEQYF
TGTGCCAGCAGGGGCCGGGTAGCGGCCTCCTACGAGCAGTACTTC
>TRBJ1-4|TRBV2|TRBD1|-
CATGQGNEKLFF
TGTGCCACAGGACAGGGCAATGAAAAACTGTTTTTT
>TRBJ1-1|TRBV19|-|-
CATGTGVNTEAFF
TGTGCCACCGGTACAGGCGTGAACACTGAAGCTTTCTTT
>TRBJ1-2|TRBV2|-|-
CASGQNYGYTF
TGTGCCAGCGGGCAGAACTATGGCTACACCTTC
>TRBJ1-1|TRBV11-2|-|-
CASSLDRRQGNTEAFF
TGTGCCAGCAGCTTAGATCGGCGGCAAGGGAACACTGAAGCTTTCTTT
>TRBJ2-7|TRBV11-2|-|-
CASSLADNYEQYF
TGTGCCAGCAGCTTAGCTGACAACTACGAGCAGTACTTC
>TRBJ2-5|TRBV29-1|-|-
CSAVKGKETQYF
TGCAGCGCCGTGAAGGGGAAAGAGACCCAGTACTTC